This T cell receptor beta chain is from a study of CD8+CD57+ T cells in acquired aplastic anemia. The V end lost 9 bases, the J end lost 7 bases, and 12 bases lay between the germline ends. Germline V gives CDR1 SGHVS, CDR2 FQNEAQ. The CDR3 is 11 residues long. Genomic DNA acted as the template from which TCR beta VDJ combination and CDR3 sequence profiling were carried out. TCRdb recomputed calls from the reads with MiXCR, one row per CDR3 protein. The repertoire holds around 130,000 distinct CDR3 sequences, with about half as singletons. The clonotype was recovered from a human donor in good health, serving as a control. The V call is TRBV7-8, the J call TRBJ2-5; D is unresolved. The specimen sequenced was sorted CD4+, CD8+, or CD8+CD57+ T cells (not recorded which) from PBMCs. The DNA for the CDR3 is TGTGCCAGTAAGTGGCGAGGGACCCAGTACTTC. This encodes CASKWRGTQYF. Filled out from reference TRBV7-8 and TRBJ2-5, the complete variable domain reads GAGVSQSPRYKVAKRGQDVALRCDPISGHVSLFWYQQALGQGPEFLTYFQNEAQLDKSGLPSDRFFAERPEGSVSTLKIQRTQQEDSAVYLCASKWRGTQYFGPGTRLLVL.